The entry below describes one T cell receptor (beta chain). The sample belongs to a study of blood T cell repertoires in COVID-19. Across the study: Samples came from the United States, Italy and Spain, spanning acute and convalescent COVID-19.

The CDR3 loop spans 15 amino acids. V was pared by 4 bases and J by 4 bases, with 9 bases of the junction left unmatched. Germline assignment: CDR1 LNHDA and CDR2 SQIVND (reference sequence). Libraries were prepared by immunoSEQ multiplex PCR; TCRdb keeps only in-frame clonotypes and omits some of them. Here the sample spans a few hundred thousand clones, roughly 80% being singletons. This TCR was sampled from an elderly man with acute or convalescent COVID-19. Sequenced input: peripheral blood. The chain is built from TRBV19 and TRBJ2-7; 8 nucleotides align to TRBD1. The CDR3 bases are TGTGCCAGTAGTACAATTACAGGGGGAGCTTACGAGCAGTACTTC. Translation gives CASSTITGGAYEQYF.